This TCR beta chain was sequenced in a study of cytomegalovirus exposure and HLA in healthy donors. For the study at large: In an earlier analysis, 90 million to 130 million unique TCR beta sequences were found from 150 million to 200 million T cells.

The CDR3 has 15 residues. Germline V gives CDR1 SGHVS, CDR2 FQNEAQ. Trimming stripped 3 bases from V and 10 bases from J, with 20 bases between. Study findings and constraints: Later findings reportedly placed an Asian-associated ancestry cluster below the approximately 650-donor mean for N-insertions.

About this clone: Its specificity is unknown.

The PCR had 60 Vbeta and 13 Jbeta primers. Profiling relied on immunoSEQ multiplex PCR, and the TCRdb table lists in-frame clones only, not all of them. The data show more than 95,000 clones, roughly 76% seen once. This TCR derives from a man aged 50-59 years in good health and CMV-seropositive. This rearrangement joins TRBV7-8 to TRBJ2-3; D is possibly TRBD1 (6 bases). Sequenced sample: PBMCs. CDR3 in DNA: TGTGCCAGCAGCTTCCTAGGGGGTAAAACGGATCCGCAGTATTTT. Protein sequence: CASSFLGGKTDPQYF.